This entry features one T cell receptor (beta chain) sequence. This table comes from immunoSEQ multiplex PCR, and its TCRdb copy is limited to in-frame clones, with some not included. The table includes roughly 110,000 clones, roughly 92% detected once. These data come from a study of T cell changes during pregnancy in multiple sclerosis. CDR1 MGHRA and CDR2 YSYEKL come from the germline V gene. There are 16 residues in the CDR3. V shed 1 base and J 10 bases; nucleotides not matched to a gene: 12. The source of this sequence is a female donor with multiple sclerosis, enrolled in a pregnancy study. This material consisted of peripheral blood, taken in the third trimester of pregnancy. The chain joins TRBV4-1 to TRBJ2-1; TRBD2 matches 8 bases. The CDR3 DNA follows: TGCGCCAGCAGCCAAGGACCTGACGGGGGGGTCGGAGAGCAGTTCTTC. Translating it yields CASSQGPDGGVGEQFF.